In this sample, the clone carrying this T cell receptor (beta chain) turned up many times. No antigen is known for it. This record comes from a study of T cells after yellow fever vaccination. Turning to the study itself: SMART-Seq v4 Ultra Low Input prepared libraries from low-cell fractions. General observations from the study: The study found a weaker secondary response that peaked faster, day 5 versus 15.

This CDR3 spans 14 amino acids. Germline lookup yields CDR1 LGHNT and CDR2 FRNRAP. The J segment lost 7 bases and the V segment lost 6 bases, leaving 8 bases of the junction unmatched. Template-switching 5'RACE yielded the TCR cDNA; a universal primer site and UMIs were added in the process. TCRdb re-called the 5' RACE reads with MiXCR, one entry per CDR3 protein. The sample has approximately 160,000 distinct CDR3 sequences; around 9.3% are singletons. This clonotype was sampled from a man aged 18 to 35 who received the YFV17D yellow fever vaccine. Specimen: CD8+ T cells sorted from PBMCs, collected 45 days after the yellow fever booster vaccination. This chain joins TRBV12-5 and TRBJ2-1, with 8 bases identical to TRBD1. CDR3 coding DNA: TGTGCTAGTGGAGAAGCGACAGGGGTTAATGAGCAGTTCTTC. This translates into CASGEATGVNEQFF.